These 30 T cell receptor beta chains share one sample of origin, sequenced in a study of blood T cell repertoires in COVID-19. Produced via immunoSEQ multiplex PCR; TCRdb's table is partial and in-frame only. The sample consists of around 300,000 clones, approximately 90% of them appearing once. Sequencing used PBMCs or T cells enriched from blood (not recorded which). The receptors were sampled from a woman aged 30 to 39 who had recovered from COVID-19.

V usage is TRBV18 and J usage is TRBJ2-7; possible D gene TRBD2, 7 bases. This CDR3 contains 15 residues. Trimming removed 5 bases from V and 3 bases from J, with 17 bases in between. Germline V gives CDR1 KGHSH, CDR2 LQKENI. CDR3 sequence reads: CASSTREGGIYEQYF. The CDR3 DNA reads TGTGCCAGCTCAACCAGGGAGGGGGGAATCTACGAGCAGTACTTC.

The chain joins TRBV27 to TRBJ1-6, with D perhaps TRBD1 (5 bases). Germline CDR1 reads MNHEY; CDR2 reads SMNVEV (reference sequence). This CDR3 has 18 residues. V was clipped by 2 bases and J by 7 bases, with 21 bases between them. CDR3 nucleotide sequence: TGTGCCAGCAGTTTAAACAGGTTCTCACGGGACTCCAATTCACCCCTCCACTTT. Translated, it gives CASSLNRFSRDSNSPLHF.

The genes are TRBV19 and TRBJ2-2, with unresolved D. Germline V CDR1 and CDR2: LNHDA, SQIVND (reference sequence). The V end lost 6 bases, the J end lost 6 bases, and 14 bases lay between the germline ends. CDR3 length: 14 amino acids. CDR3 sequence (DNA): TGTGCCAGTAGGGTGACACACAACGCCGGGGAGCTGTTTTTT. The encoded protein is CASRVTHNAGELFF. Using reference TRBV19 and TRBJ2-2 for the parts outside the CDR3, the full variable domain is DGGITQSPKYLFRKEGQNVTLSCEQNLNHDAMYWYRQDPGQGLRLIYYSQIVNDFQKGDIAEGYSVSREKKESFPLTVTSAQKNPTAFYLCASRVTHNAGELFFGEGSRLTVL.

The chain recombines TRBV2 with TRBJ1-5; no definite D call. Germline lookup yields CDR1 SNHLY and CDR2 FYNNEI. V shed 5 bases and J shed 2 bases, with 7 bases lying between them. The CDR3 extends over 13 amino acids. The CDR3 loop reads CASSTDGNQPQHF. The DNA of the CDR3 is TGTGCCAGCAGTACAGACGGCAATCAGCCCCAGCATTTT.

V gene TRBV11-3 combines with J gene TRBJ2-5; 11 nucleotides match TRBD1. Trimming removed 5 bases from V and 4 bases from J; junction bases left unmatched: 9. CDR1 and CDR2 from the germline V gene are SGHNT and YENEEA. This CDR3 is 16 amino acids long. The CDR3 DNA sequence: TGTGCCAGCAGCGCCGGGACAGGGGGGGGGAGAGAGACCCAGTACTTC. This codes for CASSAGTGGGRETQYF.

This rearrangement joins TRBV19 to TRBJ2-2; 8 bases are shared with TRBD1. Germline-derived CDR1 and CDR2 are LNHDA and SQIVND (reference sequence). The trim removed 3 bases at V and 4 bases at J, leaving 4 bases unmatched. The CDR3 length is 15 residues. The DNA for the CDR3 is TGTGCCAGTAGTATTCAGGGGGCAGGCACCGGGGAGCTGTTTTTT. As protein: CASSIQGAGTGELFF.

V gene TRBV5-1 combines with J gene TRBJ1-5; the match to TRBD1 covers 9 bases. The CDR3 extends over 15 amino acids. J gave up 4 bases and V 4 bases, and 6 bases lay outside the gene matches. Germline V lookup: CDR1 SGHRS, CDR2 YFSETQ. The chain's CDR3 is CASSPGGTGNQPQHF. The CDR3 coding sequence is TGCGCCAGCAGCCCGGGCGGGACAGGGAATCAGCCCCAGCATTTT.

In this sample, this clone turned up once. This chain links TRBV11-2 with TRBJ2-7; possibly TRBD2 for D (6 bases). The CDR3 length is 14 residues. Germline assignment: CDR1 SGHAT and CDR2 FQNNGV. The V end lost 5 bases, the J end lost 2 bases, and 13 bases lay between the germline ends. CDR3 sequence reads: CASSRTTLAYEQYF. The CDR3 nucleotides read TGTGCCAGCAGCCGGACTACTCTAGCCTACGAGCAGTACTTC.

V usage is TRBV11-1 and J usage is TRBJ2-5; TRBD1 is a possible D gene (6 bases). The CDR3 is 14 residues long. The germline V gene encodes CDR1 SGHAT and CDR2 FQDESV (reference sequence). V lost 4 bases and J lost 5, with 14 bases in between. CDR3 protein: CASSSYRVRETQYF. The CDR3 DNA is TGTGCCAGCAGCTCTTACAGGGTGCGGGAGACCCAGTACTTC.

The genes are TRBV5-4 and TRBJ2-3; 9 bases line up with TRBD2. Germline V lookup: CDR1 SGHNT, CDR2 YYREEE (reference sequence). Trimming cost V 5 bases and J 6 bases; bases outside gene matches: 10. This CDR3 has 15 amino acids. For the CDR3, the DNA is TGTGCCAGCAGATTTAGCGGGAGAATGGGGGATACGCAGTATTTT. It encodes CASRFSGRMGDTQYF.

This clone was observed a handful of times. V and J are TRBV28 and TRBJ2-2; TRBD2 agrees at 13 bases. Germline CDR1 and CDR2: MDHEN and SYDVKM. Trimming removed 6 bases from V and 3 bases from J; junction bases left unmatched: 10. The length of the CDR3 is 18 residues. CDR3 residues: CASSSKGTSGMYTGELFF. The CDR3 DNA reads TGTGCCAGCAGCTCGAAGGGGACTAGCGGGATGTACACCGGGGAGCTGTTTTTT.

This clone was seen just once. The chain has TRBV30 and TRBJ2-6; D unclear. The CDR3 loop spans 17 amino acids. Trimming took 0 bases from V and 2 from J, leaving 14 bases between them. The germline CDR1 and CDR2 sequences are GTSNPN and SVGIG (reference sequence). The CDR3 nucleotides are TGTGCCTGGAGTGTAGGCGGAGTTCCAACTGGGGCCAACGTCCTGACTTTC. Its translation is CAWSVGGVPTGANVLTF.

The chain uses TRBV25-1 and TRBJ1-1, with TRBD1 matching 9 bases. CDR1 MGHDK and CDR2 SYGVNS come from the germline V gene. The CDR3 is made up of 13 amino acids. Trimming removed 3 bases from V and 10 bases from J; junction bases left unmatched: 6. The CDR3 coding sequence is TGTGCCAGCAGTGATCGAGACAGGGGGGCAGCTTTCTTT. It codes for CASSDRDRGAAFF.

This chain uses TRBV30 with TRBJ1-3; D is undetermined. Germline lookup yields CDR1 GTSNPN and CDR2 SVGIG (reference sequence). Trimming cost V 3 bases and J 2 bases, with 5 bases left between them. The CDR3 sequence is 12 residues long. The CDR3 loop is CAWSPAGNTIYF. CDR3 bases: TGTGCCTGGAGCCCTGCTGGAAACACCATATATTTT.

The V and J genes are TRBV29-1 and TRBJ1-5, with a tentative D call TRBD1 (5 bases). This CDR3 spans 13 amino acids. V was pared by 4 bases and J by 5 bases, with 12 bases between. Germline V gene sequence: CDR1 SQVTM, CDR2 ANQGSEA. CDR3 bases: TGCAGCGTTGCACAGGCGATCGATCAGCCCCAGCATTTT. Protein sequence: CSVAQAIDQPQHF.

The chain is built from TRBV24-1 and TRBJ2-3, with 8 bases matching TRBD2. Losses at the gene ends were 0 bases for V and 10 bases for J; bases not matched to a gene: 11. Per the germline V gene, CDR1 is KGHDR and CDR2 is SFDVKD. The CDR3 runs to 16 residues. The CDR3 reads CATSDLLPAGEFAQYF. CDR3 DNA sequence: TGTGCCACCAGTGATTTGCTTCCAGCGGGAGAATTCGCGCAGTATTTT.

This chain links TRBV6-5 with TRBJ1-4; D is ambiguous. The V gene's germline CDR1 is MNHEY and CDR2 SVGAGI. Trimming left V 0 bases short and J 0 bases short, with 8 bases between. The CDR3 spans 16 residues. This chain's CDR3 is CASSYSIHATNEKLFF. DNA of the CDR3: TGTGCCAGCAGTTACTCGATACACGCAACTAATGAAAAACTGTTTTTT.

The CDR3 sequence: CASSRSGTGAMGNEKLFF. For the CDR3, the DNA is TGTGCCAGCAGCCGCTCCGGGACAGGAGCGATGGGTAATGAAAAACTGTTTTTT. The chain employs TRBV7-9 and TRBJ1-4, with 8 nucleotides matching TRBD1. This CDR3 has 18 residues. Looked up from germline, CDR1 is SEHNR and CDR2 is FQNEAQ (reference sequence). V lost 5 bases to trimming and J lost 4 bases; unmatched junction nucleotides: 15.

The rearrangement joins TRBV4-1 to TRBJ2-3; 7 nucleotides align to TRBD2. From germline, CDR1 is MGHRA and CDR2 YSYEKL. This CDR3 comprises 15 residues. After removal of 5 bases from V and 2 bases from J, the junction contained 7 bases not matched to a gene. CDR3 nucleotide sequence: TGCGCCAGCAGCATATTAGCGGGTTCCACAGATACGCAGTATTTT. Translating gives CASSILAGSTDTQYF.

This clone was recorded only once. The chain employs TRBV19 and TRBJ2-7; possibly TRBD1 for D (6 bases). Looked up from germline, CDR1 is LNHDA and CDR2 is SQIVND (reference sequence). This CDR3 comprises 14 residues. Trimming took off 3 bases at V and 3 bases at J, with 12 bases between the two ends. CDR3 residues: CASSMLTGHYEQYF. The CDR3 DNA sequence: TGTGCCAGTAGTATGTTGACAGGACACTACGAGCAGTACTTC.

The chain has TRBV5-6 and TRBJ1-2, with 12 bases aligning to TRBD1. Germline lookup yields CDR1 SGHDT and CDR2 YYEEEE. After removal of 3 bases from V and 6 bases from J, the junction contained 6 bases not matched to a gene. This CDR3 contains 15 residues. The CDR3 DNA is TGTGCCAGCAGCTGGGGGACAGGGGGCGCCGATGGCTACACCTTC. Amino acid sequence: CASSWGTGGADGYTF.

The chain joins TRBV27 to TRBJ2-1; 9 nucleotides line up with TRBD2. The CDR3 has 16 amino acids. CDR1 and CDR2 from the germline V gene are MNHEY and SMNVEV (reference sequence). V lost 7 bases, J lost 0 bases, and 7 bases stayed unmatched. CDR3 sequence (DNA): TGTGCCAGCAACAGTATTAGCGGGAGCTCCTACAATGAGCAGTTCTTC. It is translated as CASNSISGSSYNEQFF.

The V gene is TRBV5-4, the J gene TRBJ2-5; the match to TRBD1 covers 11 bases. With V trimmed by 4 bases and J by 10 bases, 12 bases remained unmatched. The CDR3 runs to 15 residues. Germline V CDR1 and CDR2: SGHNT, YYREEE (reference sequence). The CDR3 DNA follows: TGTGCCAGCAGCCGGGGACAGGGGGGTGTTGAGGTCCAGTACTTC. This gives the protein CASSRGQGGVEVQYF.

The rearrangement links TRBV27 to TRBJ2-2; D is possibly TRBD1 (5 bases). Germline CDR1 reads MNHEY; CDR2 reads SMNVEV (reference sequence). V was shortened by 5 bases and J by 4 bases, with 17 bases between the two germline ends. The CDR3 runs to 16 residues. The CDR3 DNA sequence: TGTGCCAGCAGTCCTTACAGGTCCCGAGGCACCGGGGAGCTGTTTTTT. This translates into CASSPYRSRGTGELFF.

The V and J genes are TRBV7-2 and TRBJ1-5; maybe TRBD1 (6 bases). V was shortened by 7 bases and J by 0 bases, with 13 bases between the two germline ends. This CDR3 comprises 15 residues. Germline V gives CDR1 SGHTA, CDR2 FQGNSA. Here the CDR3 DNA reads TGTGCCAGCAATCAACAGGGTAATAGCAATCAGCCCCAGCATTTT. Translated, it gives CASNQQGNSNQPQHF.

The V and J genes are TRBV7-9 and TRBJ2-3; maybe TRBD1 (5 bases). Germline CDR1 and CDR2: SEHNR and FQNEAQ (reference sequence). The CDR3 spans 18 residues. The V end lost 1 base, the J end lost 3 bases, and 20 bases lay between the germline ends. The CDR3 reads CASSLGTLHQGWTDTQYF. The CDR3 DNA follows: TGTGCCAGCAGCTTAGGGACGCTCCATCAGGGATGGACAGATACGCAGTATTTT. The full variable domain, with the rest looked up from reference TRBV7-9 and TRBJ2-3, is DTGVSQNPRHKITKRGQNVTFRCDPISEHNRLYWYRQTLGQGPEFLTYFQNEAQLEKSRLLSDRFSAERPKGSFSTLEIQRTEQGDSAMYLCASSLGTLHQGWTDTQYFGPGTRLTVL.

CDR3 DNA: TGTGCCAGCAGTGGTAGATCGGGACTAGCGGGAATGTACAATGAGCAGTTCTTC. It yields the protein CASSGRSGLAGMYNEQFF. The chain has TRBV25-1 and TRBJ2-1; TRBD2 aligns across 13 bases. Germline CDR1 reads MGHDK; CDR2 reads SYGVNS. This CDR3 has 18 residues. With 4 bases clipped from V and 4 bases from J, the junction kept 10 bases outside the gene matches.

In nucleotides, the CDR3 is TGTGCCTGTCTCACGAGCTCTGGAAACACCATATATTTT. Residues: CACLTSSGNTIYF. This chain connects TRBV30 to TRBJ1-3, with unresolved D. The CDR3 is 13 amino acids. Germline V gene data show CDR1 as GTSNPN and CDR2 as SVGIG (reference sequence). Trimming removed 6 bases at V and 0 bases at J, with 9 bases between.

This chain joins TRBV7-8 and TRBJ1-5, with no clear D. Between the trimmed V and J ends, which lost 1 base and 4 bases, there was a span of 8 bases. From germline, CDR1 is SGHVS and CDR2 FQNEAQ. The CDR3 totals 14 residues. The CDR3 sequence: CASSLVEGNQPQHF. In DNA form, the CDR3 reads TGTGCCAGCAGCTTAGTTGAGGGAAATCAGCCCCAGCATTTT.

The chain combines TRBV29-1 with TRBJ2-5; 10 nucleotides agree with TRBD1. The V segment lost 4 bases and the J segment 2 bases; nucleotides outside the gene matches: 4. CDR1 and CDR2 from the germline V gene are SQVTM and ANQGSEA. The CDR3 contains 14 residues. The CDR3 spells CSVGLGQGQETQYF. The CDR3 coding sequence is TGCAGCGTTGGACTGGGACAGGGGCAAGAGACCCAGTACTTC.